Listed below are T cell receptor beta chains from one sample, sequenced in a study of blood T cell repertoires in COVID-19. Sequencing used immunoSEQ multiplex PCR; TCRdb keeps in-frame clones, though not all of them. The sample records 220,000 or so clones, about 79% being singletons. Material for sequencing was PBMCs or T cells enriched from blood (not recorded which). The receptors here all came from a woman aged 55-70 years who had recovered from COVID-19. The CDR3 runs from the conserved cysteine through the conserved F or W. D genes are given only for firm matches. Some rows mark clone size as missing; the rest say once, few, many or name a class of expanded clone.

v_call	clone_size	d_call	j_call	cdr3_aa	cdr3_nt
TRBV6-6	.	.	TRBJ1-2	CASRDSIGGYTF	TGTGCCAGCAGGGACTCCATCGGAGGCTACACCTTC
TRBV2	.	.	TRBJ2-3	CASSLNTDTQYF	TGTGCCAGCTCTTTAAACACAGATACGCAGTATTTT
TRBV5-1	.	TRBD2	TRBJ2-5	CASSLGWTSGAQETQYF	TGCGCCAGCAGCTTGGGATGGACTAGCGGGGCTCAAGAGACCCAGTACTTC
TRBV7-8	once	TRBD1	TRBJ1-2	CASSRSDRNYGYTF	TGTGCCAGCAGCAGATCGGACAGGAACTATGGCTACACCTTC
TRBV19	.	TRBD1	TRBJ1-1	CASSWDRTTEAFF	TGTGCCAGTTCCTGGGACAGGACTACTGAAGCTTTCTTT
TRBV4-3	.	.	TRBJ1-1	CASSQINRVRTEAFF	TGCGCCAGCAGCCAAATTAACAGGGTGAGAACTGAAGCTTTCTTT
TRBV27	.	.	TRBJ2-7	CASSSLGMGHPYEQYF	TGTGCCAGCAGTTCCTTGGGTATGGGGCACCCCTACGAGCAGTACTTC
TRBV4-2	.	.	TRBJ2-7	CASSHPGNEQYF	TGTGCCAGCAGCCATCCGGGGAACGAGCAGTACTTC
TRBV7-9	.	.	TRBJ1-1	CASSPKEEGWDTEAFF	TGTGCCAGCAGCCCCAAGGAGGAGGGGTGGGACACTGAAGCTTTCTTT
TRBV4-1	.	TRBD2	TRBJ2-1	CASSQVELAGGGNEQFF	TGCGCCAGCAGTCAAGTTGAGCTAGCGGGGGGAGGTAATGAGCAGTTCTTC
TRBV3-1/TRBV3-2	.	.	TRBJ2-3	CASSPSTDTQYF	TGTGCCAGCAGCCCTAGCACAGATACGCAGTATTTT
TRBV5-1	.	TRBD2	TRBJ2-1	CASSLGTSEVFF	TGCGCCAGCAGCTTGGGGACTAGCGAGGTGTTCTTC
TRBV4-3	.	TRBD1	TRBJ2-3	CASSQRTGTGGTDTQYF	TGCGCCAGCAGCCAAAGAACCGGGACAGGGGGCACAGATACGCAGTATTTT
TRBV19	.	.	TRBJ1-1	CASSIPGLNTEAFF	TGTGCCAGTAGTATACCGGGTTTGAACACTGAAGCTTTCTTT
TRBV7-9	.	.	TRBJ1-1	CASRANTEAFF	TGTGCCAGCAGGGCGAACACTGAAGCTTTCTTT
TRBV5-4	.	.	TRBJ2-5	CASRLGGMQTQYF	TGTGCCAGCCGATTGGGCGGGATGCAGACCCAGTACTTC
TRBV19	.	.	TRBJ1-4	CASRQIVGGGYEKLFF	TGTGCCAGTAGGCAGATCGTCGGGGGTGGCTATGAAAAACTGTTTTTT
TRBV6-1	.	TRBD1	TRBJ2-7	CASSEWGDRGNYEQYF	TGTGCCAGCAGTGAATGGGGAGACAGGGGGAACTACGAGCAGTACTTC
TRBV19	once	TRBD2	TRBJ2-1	CASSHLAGKSYNEQFF	TGTGCCAGTAGCCACCTAGCGGGAAAGTCCTACAATGAGCAGTTCTTC
TRBV11-2	once	.	TRBJ2-5	CASSTLGRETQYF	TGTGCCAGCAGTACCCTGGGGAGAGAGACCCAGTACTTC
TRBV19	.	.	TRBJ1-2	CASTSSGTNYGYTF	TGTGCCAGTACTTCATCAGGGACTAACTATGGCTACACCTTC
TRBV5-1	few	TRBD2	TRBJ2-1	CASNKTPTSGEHNEQFF	TGCGCCAGCAATAAAACACCGACTAGCGGGGAACACAATGAGCAGTTCTTC
TRBV12-3/TRBV12-4	once	TRBD1	TRBJ2-7	CASSRQGTYEQYF	TGTGCCAGCAGTCGACAGGGGACCTACGAGCAGTACTTC
TRBV3-1/TRBV3-2	.	.	TRBJ1-1	CASSQFQGGNTEAFF	TGTGCCAGCAGCCAATTTCAAGGGGGAAACACTGAAGCTTTCTTT
TRBV29-1	.	.	TRBJ1-2	CSIWSVRGYTF	TGCAGCATTTGGTCGGTTCGTGGCTACACCTTC
TRBV4-3	.	.	TRBJ1-2	CASSQDGGNSYGYTF	TGCGCCAGCAGCCAAGATGGAGGCAACAGTTATGGCTACACCTTC
TRBV7-9	.	.	TRBJ1-1	CASSLSRGGDEAFF	TGTGCCAGCAGCTTAAGTAGGGGAGGAGATGAAGCTTTCTTT
TRBV5-1	.	.	TRBJ2-2	CASSLGGGPNTGELFF	TGCGCCAGCAGCTTGGGCGGGGGCCCGAACACCGGGGAGCTGTTTTTT
TRBV19	.	TRBD1	TRBJ1-4	CASSLGQGNEKLFF	TGTGCCAGTAGCCTGGGACAGGGAAATGAAAAACTGTTTTTT
TRBV3-1/TRBV3-2	.	TRBD1	TRBJ2-3	CASTPTGNTDTQYF	TGTGCCAGCACCCCGACAGGGAACACAGATACGCAGTATTTT
TRBV6-5	.	TRBD2	TRBJ2-7	CASTSGRAQSYEQYF	TGTGCCAGCACTAGCGGGAGGGCCCAGTCCTACGAGCAGTACTTC
TRBV30	.	.	TRBJ2-7	CAWSPPHSGLFIEQYF	TGTGCCTGGAGTCCCCCACATTCGGGACTCTTTATCGAGCAGTACTTC
TRBV11-1	.	TRBD2	TRBJ2-5	CASSSRRGGHQETQYF	TGTGCCAGCAGCTCGAGACGCGGGGGGCACCAAGAGACCCAGTACTTC
TRBV28	.	.	TRBJ1-2	CASSLVQVNSYGYTF	TGTGCCAGCAGTTTAGTACAGGTGAATTCCTATGGCTACACCTTC
TRBV11-1	.	.	TRBJ2-7	CASNRDITYEQYF	TGTGCCAGCAATCGGGACATAACCTACGAGCAGTACTTC
TRBV6-2/TRBV6-3	many	.	TRBJ2-7	CASSWGGYEQYF	TGTGCCAGCAGTTGGGGAGGCTACGAGCAGTACTTC
TRBV9	.	TRBD2	TRBJ2-5	CASSALGLAGKETQYF	TGTGCCAGCAGCGCCCTGGGACTAGCGGGGAAGGAGACCCAGTACTTC
TRBV3-1/TRBV3-2	.	.	TRBJ1-1	CASSQSAGNTEAFF	TGTGCCAGCAGCCAAAGTGCGGGGAACACTGAAGCTTTCTTT
TRBV4-3	.	TRBD2	TRBJ2-2	CASSQVVSGGTGELFF	TGCGCCAGCAGCCAAGTCGTTAGCGGGGGTACCGGGGAGCTGTTTTTT
TRBV19	.	.	TRBJ2-6	CASSIEPRSGNVLTF	TGTGCCAGTAGTATAGAGCCTCGTTCGGGCAACGTCCTGACTTTC
TRBV7-8	.	TRBD1	TRBJ1-5	CASSLGQGLGNQPQHF	TGTGCCAGCAGCCTAGGACAGGGCCTTGGCAATCAGCCCCAGCATTTT
TRBV19	.	TRBD1	TRBJ1-2	CASSAGQGALIYGYTF	TGTGCCAGTAGTGCCGGACAGGGGGCCCTGATTTATGGCTACACCTTC
TRBV23-1	.	.	TRBJ2-7	CASNRVYYEQYF	TGCGCCAGCAACAGGGTTTACTACGAGCAGTACTTC
TRBV10-3	.	.	TRBJ1-4	CAISESQGGSGNEKLFF	TGTGCCATCAGTGAGTCGCAGGGAGGCTCCGGGAATGAAAAACTGTTTTTT
TRBV6-4	.	.	TRBJ2-3	CASSDPGLGADTQYF	TGTGCCAGCAGTGACCCCGGCCTAGGAGCAGATACGCAGTATTTT
TRBV18	.	.	TRBJ1-2	CASSLQTDYYGYTF	TGTGCCAGCTCACTTCAGACAGACTACTATGGCTACACCTTC
TRBV19	.	TRBD1	TRBJ1-1	CASRGTGGTEAFF	TGTGCCAGTAGAGGGACAGGCGGCACTGAAGCTTTCTTT
TRBV7-6	.	TRBD2	TRBJ2-3	CASSPSGRATDTQYF	TGTGCCAGCAGCCCCAGCGGGAGGGCGACAGATACGCAGTATTTT
TRBV7-7	.	.	TRBJ2-5	CASSLAGASQETQYF	TGTGCCAGCAGCTTAGCTGGGGCCAGCCAAGAGACCCAGTACTTC
TRBV12-5	once	.	TRBJ1-4	CASGLLGGTNEKLFF	TGTGCTAGTGGTTTGTTAGGGGGTACTAATGAAAAACTGTTTTTT
TRBV5-3	.	.	TRBJ1-5	CARSLGGRRGQPQHF	TGTGCCAGAAGCTTGGGAGGGAGGAGGGGTCAGCCCCAGCATTTT
TRBV27	.	.	TRBJ2-7	CASSLVGDEQYF	TGTGCCAGCAGTCTAGTAGGGGACGAGCAGTACTTC
TRBV6-5	.	.	TRBJ1-5	CASSPAGQLNQPQHF	TGTGCCAGCAGCCCAGCTGGACAGCTCAATCAGCCCCAGCATTTT
TRBV5-1	.	TRBD1	TRBJ2-7	CASSEDRIPQYF	TGCGCCAGCAGCGAGGACAGGATTCCCCAGTACTTC
TRBV29-1	.	.	TRBJ2-1	CSVGYRFSEQFF	TGCAGCGTTGGGTACAGGTTCAGTGAGCAGTTCTTC
TRBV5-4	.	.	TRBJ2-7	CASSLWGGLHEQYF	TGTGCCAGCAGCTTGTGGGGGGGGCTCCACGAGCAGTACTTC
TRBV9	.	.	TRBJ2-1	CASSVASWYEQFF	TGTGCCAGCAGCGTAGCTAGTTGGTATGAGCAGTTCTTC
TRBV19	.	TRBD1	TRBJ2-2	CASIPGTANTGELFF	TGTGCCAGTATCCCAGGGACAGCAAACACCGGGGAGCTGTTTTTT